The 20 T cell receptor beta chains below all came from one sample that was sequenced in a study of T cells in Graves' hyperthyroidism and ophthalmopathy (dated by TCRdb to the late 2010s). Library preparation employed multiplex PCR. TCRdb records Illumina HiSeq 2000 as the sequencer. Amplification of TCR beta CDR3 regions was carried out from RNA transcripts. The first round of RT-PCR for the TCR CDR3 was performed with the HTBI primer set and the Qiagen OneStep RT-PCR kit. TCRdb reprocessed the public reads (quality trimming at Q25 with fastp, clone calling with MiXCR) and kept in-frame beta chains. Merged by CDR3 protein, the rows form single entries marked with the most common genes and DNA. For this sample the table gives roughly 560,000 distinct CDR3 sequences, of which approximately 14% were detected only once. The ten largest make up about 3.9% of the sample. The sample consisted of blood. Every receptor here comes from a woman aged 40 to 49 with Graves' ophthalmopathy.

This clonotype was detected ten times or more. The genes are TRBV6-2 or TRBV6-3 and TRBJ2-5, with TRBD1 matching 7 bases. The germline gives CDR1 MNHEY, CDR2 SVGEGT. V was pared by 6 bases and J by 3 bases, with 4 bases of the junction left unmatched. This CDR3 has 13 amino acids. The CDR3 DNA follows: TGTGCCAGCAGCAAGACAGGGAAAGAGACCCAGTACTTC. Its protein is CASSKTGKETQYF.

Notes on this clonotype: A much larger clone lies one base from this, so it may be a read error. The CDR3 region is CASSLGTKNQPQHF. Written as DNA, the CDR3 is TGCGCCAGCAGCTTGGGGACAAAGAATCAGCCCCAGCATTTT. The chain uses TRBV5-1 and TRBJ1-5; D may be TRBD1 (5 bases). This CDR3 comprises 14 residues. Looked up from germline, CDR1 is SGHRS and CDR2 is YFSETQ. Trimming stripped 0 bases from V and 4 bases from J, with 8 bases between. Using reference TRBV5-1 and TRBJ1-5 for the parts outside the CDR3, the full variable domain is KAGVTQTPRYLIKTRGQQVTLSCSPISGHRSVSWYQQTPGQGLQFLFEYFSETQRNKGNFPGRFSGRQFSNSRSEMNVSTLELGDSALYLCASSLGTKNQPQHFGDGTRLSIL.

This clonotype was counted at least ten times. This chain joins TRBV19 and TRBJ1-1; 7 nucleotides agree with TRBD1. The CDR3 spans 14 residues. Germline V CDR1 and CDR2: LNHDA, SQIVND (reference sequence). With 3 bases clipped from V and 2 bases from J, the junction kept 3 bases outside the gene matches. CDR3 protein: CASSIKGANTEAFF. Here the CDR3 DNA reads TGTGCCAGTAGTATTAAGGGGGCTAACACTGAAGCTTTCTTT.

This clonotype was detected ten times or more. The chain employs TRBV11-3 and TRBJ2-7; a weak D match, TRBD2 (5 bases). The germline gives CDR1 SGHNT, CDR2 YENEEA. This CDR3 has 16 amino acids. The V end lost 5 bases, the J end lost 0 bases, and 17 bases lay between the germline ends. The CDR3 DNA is TGTGCCAGCAGCCGAAGTGTAGCGCAAAGCTCCTACGAGCAGTACTTC. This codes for CASSRSVAQSSYEQYF.

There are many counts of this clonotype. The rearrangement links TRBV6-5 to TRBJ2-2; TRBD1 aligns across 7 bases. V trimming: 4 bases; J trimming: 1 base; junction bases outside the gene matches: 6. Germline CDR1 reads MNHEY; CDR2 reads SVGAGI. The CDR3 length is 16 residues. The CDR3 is CASSFPRDRNTGELFF. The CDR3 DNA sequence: TGTGCCAGCAGTTTCCCCCGGGACAGGAACACCGGGGAGCTGTTTTTT.

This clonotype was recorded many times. As DNA, the CDR3 is TGCGCCAGCAGCTCGACAGGGGGTTTGAGAGAGACCCAGTACTTC. It is translated as CASSSTGGLRETQYF. V and J are TRBV10-2 and TRBJ2-5, with 9 bases identical to TRBD1. Germline V lookup: CDR1 WSHSY, CDR2 SAAADI. The CDR3 has 15 residues. The ends lost 6 bases at V and 4 bases at J; junction bases unmatched: 9.

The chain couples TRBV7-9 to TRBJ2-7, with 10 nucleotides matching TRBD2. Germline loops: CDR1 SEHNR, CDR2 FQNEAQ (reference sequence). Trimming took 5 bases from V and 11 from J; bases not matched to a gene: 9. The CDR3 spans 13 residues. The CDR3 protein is CASSLPSGGREYF. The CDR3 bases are TGTGCCAGCAGCCTCCCTAGCGGGGGCCGGGAGTACTTC.

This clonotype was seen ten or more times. In nucleotides, the CDR3 is TGTGCCACCAGCAGAGTGGGGGGGTTAGTAGCGGGATCCTACAATGAGCAGTTCTTC. Protein: CATSRVGGLVAGSYNEQFF. This rearrangement joins TRBV15 to TRBJ2-1; 8 bases map to TRBD2. The CDR3 has 19 residues. The junction had 12 bases not matched to a gene; V was cut back by 1 base and J by 1 base. The germline CDR1 and CDR2 sequences are LNHNV and YYDKDF (reference sequence).

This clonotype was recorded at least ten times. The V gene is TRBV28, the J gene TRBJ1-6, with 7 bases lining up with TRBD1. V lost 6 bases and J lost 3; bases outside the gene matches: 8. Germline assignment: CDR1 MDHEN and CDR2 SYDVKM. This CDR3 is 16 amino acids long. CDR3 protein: CASSSLTGNYNSPLHF. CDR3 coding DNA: TGTGCCAGCAGCTCCCTGACAGGGAACTATAATTCACCCCTCCACTTT.

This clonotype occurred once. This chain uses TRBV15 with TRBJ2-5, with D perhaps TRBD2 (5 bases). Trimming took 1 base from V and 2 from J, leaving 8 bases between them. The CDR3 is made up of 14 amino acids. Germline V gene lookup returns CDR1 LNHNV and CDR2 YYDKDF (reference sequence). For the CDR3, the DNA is TGTGCCACCAGCAGAGTGGAGCGGCAAGAGACCCAGTACTTC. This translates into CATSRVERQETQYF. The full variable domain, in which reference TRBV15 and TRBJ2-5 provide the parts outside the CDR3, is DAMVIQNPRYQVTQFGKPVTLSCSQTLNHNVMYWYQQKSSQAPKLLFHYYDKDFNNEADTPDNFQSRRPNTSFCFLDIRSPGLGDTAMYLCATSRVERQETQYFGPGTRLLVL.

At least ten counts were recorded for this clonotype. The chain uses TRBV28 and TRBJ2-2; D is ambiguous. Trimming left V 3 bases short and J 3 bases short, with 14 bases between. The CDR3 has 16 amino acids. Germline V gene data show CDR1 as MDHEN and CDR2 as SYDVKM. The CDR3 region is CASSFLEGPDTGELFF. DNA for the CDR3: TGTGCCAGCAGTTTTTTGGAAGGGCCGGACACCGGGGAGCTGTTTTTT.

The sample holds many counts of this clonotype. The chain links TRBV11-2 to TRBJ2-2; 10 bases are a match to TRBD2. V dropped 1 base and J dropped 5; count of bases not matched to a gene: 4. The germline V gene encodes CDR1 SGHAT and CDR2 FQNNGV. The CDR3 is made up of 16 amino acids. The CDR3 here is CASSLVSGRGTGELFF. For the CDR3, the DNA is TGTGCCAGCAGCTTAGTCAGCGGGAGGGGAACCGGGGAGCTGTTTTTT.

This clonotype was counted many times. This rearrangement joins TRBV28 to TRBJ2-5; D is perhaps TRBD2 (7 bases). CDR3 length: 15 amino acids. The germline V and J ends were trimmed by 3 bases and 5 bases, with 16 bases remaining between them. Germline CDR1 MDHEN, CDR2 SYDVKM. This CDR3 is CASSFSSGEGETQYF. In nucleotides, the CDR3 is TGTGCCAGCAGTTTTTCGTCAGGGGAGGGGGAGACCCAGTACTTC. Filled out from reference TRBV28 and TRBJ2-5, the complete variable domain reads DVKVTQSSRYLVKRTGEKVFLECVQDMDHENMFWYRQDPGLGLRLIYFSYDVKMKEKGDIPEGYSVSREKKERFSLILESASTNQTSMYLCASSFSSGEGETQYFGPGTRLLVL.

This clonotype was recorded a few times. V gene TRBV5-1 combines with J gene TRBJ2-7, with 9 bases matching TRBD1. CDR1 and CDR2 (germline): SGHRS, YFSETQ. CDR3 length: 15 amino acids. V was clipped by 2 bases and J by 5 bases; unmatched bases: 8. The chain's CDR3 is CASSFGGQGFNEQYF. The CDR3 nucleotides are TGCGCCAGCAGCTTCGGGGGACAGGGTTTCAACGAGCAGTACTTC.

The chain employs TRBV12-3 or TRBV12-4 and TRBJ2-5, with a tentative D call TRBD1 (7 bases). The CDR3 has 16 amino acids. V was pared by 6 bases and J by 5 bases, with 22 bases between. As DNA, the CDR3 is TGTGCCAGCAGACCCCCTGGAGGGGGCGATTATGAGACCCAGTACTTC. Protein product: CASRPPGGGDYETQYF.

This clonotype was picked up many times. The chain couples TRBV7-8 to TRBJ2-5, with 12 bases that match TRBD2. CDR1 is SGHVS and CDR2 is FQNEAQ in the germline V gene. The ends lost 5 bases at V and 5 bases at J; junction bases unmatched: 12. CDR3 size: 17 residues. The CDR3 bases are TGTGCCAGCAGCCCTATGCCTAGCGGGAGGGGCCTCGAGACCCAGTACTTC. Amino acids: CASSPMPSGRGLETQYF. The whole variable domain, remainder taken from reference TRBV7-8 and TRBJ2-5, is GAGVSQSPRYKVAKRGQDVALRCDPISGHVSLFWYQQALGQGPEFLTYFQNEAQLDKSGLPSDRFFAERPEGSVSTLKIQRTQQEDSAVYLCASSPMPSGRGLETQYFGPGTRLLVL.

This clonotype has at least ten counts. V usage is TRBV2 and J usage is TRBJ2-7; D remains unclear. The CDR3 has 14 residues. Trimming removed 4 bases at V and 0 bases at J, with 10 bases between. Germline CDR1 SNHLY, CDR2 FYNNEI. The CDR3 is CASSVMLGSYEQYF. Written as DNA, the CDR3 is TGTGCCAGCAGTGTAATGTTGGGCTCCTACGAGCAGTACTTC.

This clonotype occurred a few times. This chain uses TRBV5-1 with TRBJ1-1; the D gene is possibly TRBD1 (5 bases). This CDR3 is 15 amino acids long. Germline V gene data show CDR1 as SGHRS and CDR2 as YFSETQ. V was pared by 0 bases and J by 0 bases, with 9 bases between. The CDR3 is CASSLEGLMNTEAFF. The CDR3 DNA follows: TGCGCCAGCAGCTTGGAGGGGCTCATGAACACTGAAGCTTTCTTT.

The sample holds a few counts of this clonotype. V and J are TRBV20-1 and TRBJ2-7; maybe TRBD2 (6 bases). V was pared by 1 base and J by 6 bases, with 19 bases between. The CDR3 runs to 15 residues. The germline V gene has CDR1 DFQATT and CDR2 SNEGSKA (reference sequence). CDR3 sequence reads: CSARVGGASRPEQYF. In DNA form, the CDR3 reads TGCAGTGCTAGAGTTGGAGGGGCATCGAGACCCGAGCAGTACTTC.

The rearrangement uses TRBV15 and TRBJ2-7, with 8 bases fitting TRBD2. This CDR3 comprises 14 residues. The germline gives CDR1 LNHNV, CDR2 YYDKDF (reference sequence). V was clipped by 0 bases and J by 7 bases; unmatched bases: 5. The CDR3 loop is CATSRDLIAGEQYF. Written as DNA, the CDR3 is TGTGCCACCAGCAGAGATTTAATAGCGGGAGAGCAGTACTTC.